This TCR beta chain comes out of a study of T cell responses to AZD1222 COVID-19 vaccine. Produced via immunoSEQ multiplex PCR; TCRdb's table is partial and in-frame only. This sample has about 120,000 clones, with 80% to 90% found just once. Germline V gives CDR1 SGDLS, CDR2 YYNGEE. J gave up 6 bases and V 1 base, and 4 bases lay outside the gene matches. The CDR3 extends over 17 amino acids. This clone came up once. This clonotype was obtained from an adult in good health. The chain is built from TRBV9 and TRBJ2-4; 16 bases are shared with TRBD2. The sample was peripheral blood, taken on day 0 of AZD1222 vaccination. CDR3 sequence: CASSVTGTSGRGNIQYF. Written as DNA, the CDR3 is TGTGCCAGCAGCGTAACCGGGACTAGCGGGAGGGGAAACATTCAGTACTTC.